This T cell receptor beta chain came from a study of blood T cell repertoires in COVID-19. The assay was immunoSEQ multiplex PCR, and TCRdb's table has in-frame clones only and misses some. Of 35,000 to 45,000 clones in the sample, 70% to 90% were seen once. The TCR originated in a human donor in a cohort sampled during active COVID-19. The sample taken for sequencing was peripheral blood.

The CDR3, as DNA: TGCGCCAGCAGCTCCCTTTCCGGGGGACGCCGTTTCGGGGAGCTGTTTTTT. It translates to CASSSLSGGRRFGELFF. The V gene is TRBV4-1, the J gene TRBJ2-2; D is perhaps TRBD2 (6 bases). Germline CDR1 reads MGHRA; CDR2 reads YSYEKL. Trimming cost V 5 bases and J 7 bases, with 23 bases left between them. The CDR3 extends over 17 amino acids.